A single sample gave rise to the 32 T cell receptor beta chains below, sequenced in a study of shared clonotypes between healthy human individuals (dated by TCRdb to 2018 to 2021). To prepare the library, the immunoSEQ multiplex PCR assay was applied. The table comes from immuneACCESS by way of TCRdb, which keeps in-frame sequences with V and J called. Part of the clones is missing from these tables; in studies checked, under half for an unresolved V gene and the rest for unknown reasons. In this sample the table shows some 2 million clones, around 95% of which occur a single time. 0.13% of the sample is in the top ten clones. Sequenced sample: naive CD4+ T cells sorted from blood. The sample's cell subset or site, from its label and the paper: CD45RA+ positively selected. The receptors shown here come from a man between 18 and 35 years old in good health.

The V call is TRBV11-2, the J call TRBJ2-7, with 7 bases fitting TRBD2. CDR1 and CDR2 (germline): SGHAT, FQNNGV. Trimming cost V 2 bases and J 7 bases; bases outside gene matches: 14. The CDR3 runs 16 residues. The CDR3 nucleotides are TGTGCCAGCAGCTTATCGGGAGGATACGCCCCAGGGGAGCAGTACTTC. Translation gives CASSLSGGYAPGEQYF. Drawing the rest from reference TRBV11-2 and TRBJ2-7, the complete variable domain is EAGVAQSPRYKIIEKRQSVAFWCNPISGHATLYWYQQILGQGPKLLIQFQNNGVVDDSQLPKDRFSAERLKGVDSTLKIQPAKLEDSAVYLCASSLSGGYAPGEQYFGPGTRLTVT.

V is TRBV9 and J is TRBJ2-1; 8 bases agree with TRBD1. V lost 1 base, J lost 1 base, and 1 base stayed unmatched. The CDR3 is 15 residues long. Germline V gene lookup returns CDR1 SGDLS and CDR2 YYNGEE. The DNA of the CDR3 is TGTGCCAGCAGCGTACAGGGGGCATCCTACAATGAGCAGTTCTTC. Protein product: CASSVQGASYNEQFF.

The chain has TRBV5-5 and TRBJ2-3; D is uncertain. Trimming left V 6 bases short and J 1 base short, with 12 bases between. Germline CDR1 and CDR2: SGHKS and YYEKEE (reference sequence). The length of the CDR3 is 14 residues. CDR3 nucleotides: TGTGCCAGCAAACCCCTCGCGGGCACAGATACGCAGTATTTT. Translation: CASKPLAGTDTQYF. Looking up the rest from reference TRBV5-5 and TRBJ2-3 gives the full variable domain: DAGVTQSPTHLIKTRGQQVTLRCSPISGHKSVSWYQQVLGQGPQFIFQYYEKEERGRGNFPDRFSARQFPNYSSELNVNALLLGDSALYLCASKPLAGTDTQYFGPGTRLTVL.

This chain uses TRBV7-3 with TRBJ2-3; D is perhaps TRBD1 (5 bases). The CDR3 contains 14 residues. V was shortened by 6 bases and J by 5 bases, with 15 bases between the two germline ends. Germline CDR1 and CDR2: SGHTA and FQGTGA. The CDR3 is CASSFLSGLDTQYF. CDR3 DNA sequence: TGTGCCAGCAGTTTTTTATCAGGGTTAGATACGCAGTATTTT.

V and J are TRBV4-1 and TRBJ1-2; 7 bases line up with TRBD1. Looked up from germline, CDR1 is MGHRA and CDR2 is YSYEKL. J lost 3 bases, V lost 1 base, and 11 bases had no gene match. The CDR3 loop spans 17 amino acids. CDR3 DNA: TGCGCCAGCAGCCAAGCCGGGACAGCCCCTCCTTACTATGGCTACACCTTC. Its translation: CASSQAGTAPPYYGYTF.

J is TRBJ2-4 and V is TRBV9; 7 bases align to TRBD1. Germline-derived CDR1 and CDR2 are SGDLS and YYNGEE. This CDR3 is built from 15 residues. J gave up 0 bases and V 0 bases, and 0 bases lay outside the gene matches. CDR3 sequence (DNA): TGTGCCAGCAGCGTAGGGACAGGAGCCAAAAACATTCAGTACTTC. Translated, it gives CASSVGTGAKNIQYF.

This clone has just a few counts. V and J are TRBV28 and TRBJ2-7; maybe TRBD1 (6 bases). Per germline, CDR1 MDHEN and CDR2 SYDVKM. The CDR3 has 15 residues. V lost 7 bases, J lost 3 bases, and 19 bases lay in between. The CDR3 DNA sequence: TGTGCCAGCACCGCAGGGACACGCCCGAGCTACGAGCAGTACTTC. This gives the protein CASTAGTRPSYEQYF.

Only one count was recorded for this clone. V is TRBV27 and J is TRBJ2-3, with D perhaps matching TRBD2 (5 bases). The CDR3 spans 14 residues. Germline CDR1 MNHEY, CDR2 SMNVEV (reference sequence). V was cut by 5 bases and J by 0 bases, with 9 bases left in between. CDR3 sequence reads: CASSQGLSTDTQYF. In DNA, the CDR3 is TGTGCCAGCAGTCAAGGACTGAGCACAGATACGCAGTATTTT.

The rearrangement joins TRBV5-1 to TRBJ1-2, with D possibly matching TRBD1 (6 bases). V was clipped by 0 bases and J by 6 bases, with 12 bases between them. The CDR3 consists of 14 residues. Germline V CDR1 and CDR2: SGHRS, YFSETQ. The CDR3: CASSLDSQGNGYTF. CDR3 in DNA: TGCGCCAGCAGCTTGGATTCCCAGGGGAATGGCTACACCTTC. Combining the CDR3 with reference TRBV5-1 and TRBJ1-2 gives the whole variable domain KAGVTQTPRYLIKTRGQQVTLSCSPISGHRSVSWYQQTPGQGLQFLFEYFSETQRNKGNFPGRFSGRQFSNSRSEMNVSTLELGDSALYLCASSLDSQGNGYTFGSGTRLTVV.

The V call is TRBV4-2, the J call TRBJ2-1; 12 bases are a match to TRBD2. Germline V CDR1 and CDR2: LGHNA, YNFKEQ. The CDR3 has 18 amino acids. After removal of 1 base from V and 4 bases from J, the junction contained 8 bases not matched to a gene. DNA for the CDR3: TGTGCCAGCAGCCAAGTCCTCCTAGCGGGGGGGGAATACAATGAGCAGTTCTTC. This translates into CASSQVLLAGGEYNEQFF.

V gene TRBV7-2 combines with J gene TRBJ2-7; TRBD2 agrees at 7 bases. The CDR3 totals 16 residues. Trimming took 2 bases from V and 2 from J; bases not matched to a gene: 9. Germline CDR1 and CDR2: SGHTA and FQGNSA. The CDR3 DNA follows: TGTGCCAGCAGCTTAAAGGGGAGCGGGATCCCCTACGAGCAGTACTTC. Its translation is CASSLKGSGIPYEQYF.

V is TRBV5-1 and J is TRBJ1-4; TRBD1 matches 11 bases. The CDR3 is made up of 15 amino acids. Trimming at V came to 3 bases and at J to 6 bases, leaving 4 bases not matched to a gene. Germline assignment: CDR1 SGHRS and CDR2 YFSETQ. For the CDR3, the DNA is TGCGCCAGCAGCTGGAGGACAGGGGGCGATGAAAAACTGTTTTTT. Amino acids: CASSWRTGGDEKLFF.

The chain is built from TRBV7-2 and TRBJ2-7; tentative D call: TRBD2 (5 bases). Trimming removed 4 bases from V and 9 bases from J, with 13 bases in between. This CDR3 has 12 residues. Germline CDR1 reads SGHTA; CDR2 reads FQGNSA. The CDR3 region has the DNA TGTGCCAGCAGCTCTCCCGGGATACGGCAGTACTTC. Translated, it gives CASSSPGIRQYF.

The rearrangement links TRBV6-5 to TRBJ1-4; D call uncertain. V dropped 2 bases and J dropped 2 bases, with 6 bases sitting between them. The CDR3 loop spans 14 amino acids. Germline V gene lookup returns CDR1 MNHEY and CDR2 SVGAGI. The CDR3 spells CASSYGLTNEKLFF. The CDR3 DNA is TGTGCCAGCAGTTACGGGTTGACTAATGAAAAACTGTTTTTT.

The J gene is TRBJ2-2, the V gene TRBV5-8; weak D call: TRBD1 (5 bases). CDR3 length: 15 amino acids. V lost 0 bases and J lost 7, with 13 bases in between. In germline, CDR1 is SGHTS, CDR2 YDEGEE. The CDR3 region has the DNA TGTGCCAGCAGCTTGGTGGGGCTTCGGGTCGGGGAGCTGTTTTTT. Translating it yields CASSLVGLRVGELFF.

The rearrangement links TRBV9 to TRBJ2-6; D is unclear. CDR3 length equals 15 residues. Between the trimmed V and J ends, which lost 0 bases and 3 bases, there was a span of 7 bases. Germline CDR1 and CDR2: SGDLS and YYNGEE. In nucleotides, the CDR3 is TGTGCCAGCAGCGTAGTTGGGCTTGGGGCCAACGTCCTGACTTTC. Its protein product is CASSVVGLGANVLTF.

The rearrangement uses TRBV11-1 and TRBJ2-5, with 8 bases identical to TRBD2. V gave up 6 bases and J gave up 5 bases; unmatched junction bases: 5. The CDR3 covers 13 residues. CDR1 and CDR2 from the germline V gene are SGHAT and FQDESV (reference sequence). The CDR3 is CASSRGGLETQYF. The CDR3 DNA follows: TGTGCCAGCAGTCGGGGGGGGTTGGAGACCCAGTACTTC. The full variable domain, its missing parts supplied by reference TRBV11-1 and TRBJ2-5, is EAEVAQSPRYKITEKSQAVAFWCDPISGHATLYWYRQILGQGPELLVQFQDESVVDDSQLPKDRFSAERLKGVDSTLKIQPAELGDSAMYLCASSRGGLETQYFGPGTRLLVL.

The chain employs TRBV2 and TRBJ2-2; TRBD2 agrees at 10 bases. The germline V gene encodes CDR1 SNHLY and CDR2 FYNNEI. Trimming at V came to 6 bases and at J to 4 bases, leaving 8 bases not matched to a gene. The CDR3 contains 16 residues. The CDR3 sequence is CASRGPSGGSTGELFF. The CDR3 DNA sequence: TGTGCCAGCAGAGGCCCTAGCGGGGGATCCACCGGGGAGCTGTTTTTT.

This sequence joins TRBV2 and TRBJ1-1; maybe TRBD1 (6 bases). This CDR3 is 12 amino acids long. Trimming stripped 3 bases from V and 9 bases from J, with 11 bases between. CDR1 SNHLY and CDR2 FYNNEI come from the germline V gene. The CDR3 protein is CASSEGAGKAFF. CDR3 DNA sequence: TGTGCCAGCAGTGAGGGGGCAGGGAAAGCTTTCTTT.

Worth noting for this clone: Distinct nucleotide sequences in the sample also encode this CDR3. The gene calls are TRBV5-1 and TRBJ2-7; D is perhaps TRBD1 (5 bases). Germline V gives CDR1 SGHRS, CDR2 YFSETQ. The CDR3 is 13 residues long. Deletions cut 1 base from V and 3 bases from J, with 8 bases between. The CDR3 sequence is CASSLSGNYEQYF. For the CDR3, the DNA is TGCGCCAGCAGCTTGTCAGGGAACTACGAGCAGTACTTC.

J is TRBJ1-4 and V is TRBV7-9, with 7 positions matching TRBD1. The CDR3 is made up of 15 amino acids. Germline V lookup: CDR1 SEHNR, CDR2 FQNEAQ (reference sequence). V trimming: 5 bases; J trimming: 4 bases; junction bases outside the gene matches: 7. CDR3 coding DNA: TGTGCCAGCAGCGTCGGGACAGAACATAATGAAAAACTGTTTTTT. Protein: CASSVGTEHNEKLFF. Together with reference TRBV7-9 and TRBJ1-4, the CDR3 gives the full variable domain: DTGVSQNPRHKITKRGQNVTFRCDPISEHNRLYWYRQTLGQGPEFLTYFQNEAQLEKSRLLSDRFSAERPKGSFSTLEIQRTEQGDSAMYLCASSVGTEHNEKLFFGSGTQLSVL.

This chain joins TRBV30 and TRBJ1-6; no clear D. CDR3 size: 15 residues. Trimming stripped 3 bases from V and 0 bases from J, with 9 bases between. Germline loops: CDR1 GTSNPN, CDR2 SVGIG (reference sequence). The CDR3 bases are TGTGCCTGGAGCACAAGCGGCTCCTATAATTCACCCCTCCACTTT. This encodes CAWSTSGSYNSPLHF.

The chain links TRBV11-2 to TRBJ2-3, with 11 bases lining up with TRBD2. Trimming removed 3 bases from V and 5 bases from J; junction bases left unmatched: 13. Germline CDR1 reads SGHAT; CDR2 reads FQNNGV. The CDR3 is 18 amino acids. The CDR3 reads CASSFPGTSGGREDTQYF. The CDR3 nucleotides are TGTGCCAGCAGCTTCCCCGGGACTAGCGGAGGTCGGGAAGATACGCAGTATTTT.

The gene calls are TRBV7-4 and TRBJ2-7; possibly TRBD1 for D (5 bases). V was trimmed by 5 bases and J by 4 bases, leaving 6 bases between them. This CDR3 has 11 residues. The germline V gene encodes CDR1 SGHVT and CDR2 SQSDAQ. CDR3 nucleotides: TGTGCCAGCAGCACAGGTTACGAGCAGTACTTC. This encodes CASSTGYEQYF.

The CDR3 nucleotides are TGTGCCAGCAGTACTCCGGGACGGCACACCGGGGAGCTGTTTTTT. It codes for CASSTPGRHTGELFF. The gene calls are TRBV27 and TRBJ2-2; D might be TRBD1 or TRBD2, each matching 5 bases. CDR1 is MNHEY, CDR2 SMNVEV, per germline (reference sequence). The CDR3 is 15 amino acids. The ends were cut back, 5 bases at V and 3 bases at J, with 13 bases in the middle.

The gene calls are TRBV5-4 and TRBJ2-7, with D possibly matching TRBD2 (6 bases). Trimming removed 3 bases at V and 3 bases at J, with 16 bases between. This CDR3 has 15 amino acids. CDR1 is SGHNT and CDR2 is YYREEE in the germline V gene (reference sequence). The CDR3, as DNA: TGTGCCAGCAGCTCCCCCGGGACTCAATACTACGAGCAGTACTTC. It is translated as CASSSPGTQYYEQYF.

V and J are TRBV6-6 and TRBJ2-5; 7 nucleotides align to TRBD2. Germline V gene lookup returns CDR1 MNHNY and CDR2 SVGAGI (reference sequence). V lost 1 base, J lost 3 bases, and 5 bases stayed unmatched. The CDR3 length is 15 residues. The CDR3 loop reads CASSYFTGLKETQYF. The CDR3 DNA sequence: TGTGCCAGCAGTTACTTTACGGGACTAAAAGAGACCCAGTACTTC.

This chain uses TRBV6-5 with TRBJ2-7; D possibly corresponds to TRBD2 (6 bases). Per germline, CDR1 MNHEY and CDR2 SVGAGI. CDR3 length: 13 residues. Between the trimmed V and J ends, which lost 6 bases and 7 bases, there was a span of 16 bases. Here the CDR3 DNA reads TGTGCCAGCAGCCTCGGACTAAATAAAGAGCAGTACTTC. This codes for CASSLGLNKEQYF.

V is TRBV5-7 and J is TRBJ2-3; no clear D. TRBV5-7 is annotated as an ORF whose role is uncertain. V dropped 0 bases and J dropped 6 bases, with 2 bases sitting between them. The CDR3 consists of 11 residues. Here the CDR3 DNA reads TGTGCCAGCAGCTTGGCGGATACGCAGTATTTT. This codes for CASSLADTQYF.

The V gene is TRBV11-3, the J gene TRBJ2-3; 10 nucleotides align to TRBD2. The CDR3 sequence is 16 residues long. The V gene's germline CDR1 is SGHNT and CDR2 YENEEA. Trimming took 1 base from V and 2 from J; bases not matched to a gene: 3. This chain's CDR3 is CASSLGTSGVTDTQYF. The CDR3 bases are TGTGCCAGCAGCTTAGGGACTAGCGGAGTCACAGATACGCAGTATTTT.

The chain uses TRBV5-1 and TRBJ1-3; the D is unclear. Deletions cut 4 bases from V and 4 bases from J, with 12 bases between. Looked up from germline, CDR1 is SGHRS and CDR2 is YFSETQ. This CDR3 contains 14 residues. CDR3 protein: CASSAATPGNTIYF. In DNA form, the CDR3 reads TGCGCCAGCAGCGCGGCTACACCCGGAAACACCATATATTTT.

The CDR3 sequence is CASRGTGLSYEQYF. CDR3 bases: TGTGCCAGCAGGGGGACAGGGCTTTCCTACGAGCAGTACTTC. The chain carries TRBV28 and TRBJ2-7, with 9 bases lining up with TRBD1. CDR1 MDHEN and CDR2 SYDVKM come from the germline V gene. The CDR3 consists of 14 residues. V trimming: 6 bases; J trimming: 1 base; junction bases outside the gene matches: 4.